The T cell receptor (beta chain) described here comes from a study of naive and memory T cell subsets. An equimolar mix of two oligonucleotides served as the beta constant-region primer for TRBC1 and TRBC2. Nested alpha and beta constant-region primers with the SP2 primer drove four PCR rounds on ligated cDNA. Ligation attached a single-stranded oligonucleotide with a 12-nucleotide UMI and the SP2 primer to the cDNA 3' end. A single record per CDR3 protein comes from TCRdb applying MiXCR to the UMI-ligation and nested PCR reads. Among some 82,000 distinct CDR3 sequences listed, approximately 11% were seen once. This clonotype was seen a handful of times. Antigen specificity is unknown. Per germline, CDR1 LNHNV and CDR2 YYDKDF (reference sequence). This CDR3 spans 14 amino acids. Trimming left V 0 bases short and J 7 bases short, with 10 bases between. Whole-study findings and limits: In naive cells, over 90% of TCR sequences were seen only once. Between naive and memory subsets, TCR abundance power law exponents differed. A few larger clonotypes appeared in naive repertoires, especially CD8, possibly memory cells re-expressing CD45RA.

From the second PCR step, alpha and beta chains were amplified apart. The chain employs TRBV15 and TRBJ1-5; D is uncertain. The receptor's source is a human donor in good health. The sample comprised naive CD4+ T cells from blood. DNA of the CDR3: TGTGCCACCAGCAGAGAATTTGGGAGGCAGCCCCAGCATTTT. Translation gives CATSREFGRQPQHF.